These 2 T cell receptor beta chains came from one sample sequenced in a study of blood T cell repertoires in COVID-19 (dated by TCRdb to about 2020). Libraries came from the immunoSEQ multiplex PCR assay. TCRdb obtained this table from immuneACCESS and retained in-frame rearrangements with V and J assigned. These tables miss some clones; where compared with another copy, unresolved V genes account for less than half of the shortfall, and the remainder is unexplained. The sample yields fewer than 350,000 clones; approximately 91% were counted once. Of the sample, just over 1% is held by the ten largest clones. Sequencing used PBMCs or T cells enriched from blood (not recorded which). Source of these receptors: a woman aged 25 to 39 who had been exposed to COVID-19.

The CDR3 spells CASSFQGAIETQYF. As DNA, the CDR3 is TGCGCCAGCAGCTTCCAGGGGGCCATAGAGACCCAGTACTTC. The V gene is TRBV5-1, the J gene TRBJ2-5; TRBD1 matches at 8 bases. The CDR3 length is 14 residues. Germline values: CDR1 SGHRS, CDR2 YFSETQ. Trimming took 2 bases from V and 4 from J; bases not matched to a gene: 4.

This chain connects TRBV5-1 to TRBJ1-3; D call uncertain. V gave up 0 bases and J gave up 0 bases, with 7 bases separating them. Germline CDR1 and CDR2: SGHRS and YFSETQ. The CDR3 consists of 15 residues. The CDR3 DNA is TGCGCCAGCAGCTTGGTTCCGAGCTCTGGAAACACCATATATTTT. This sequence encodes CASSLVPSSGNTIYF.